The entry below gives a single T cell receptor (beta chain) sequence along with its context. Its antigen is undetermined. The sample originates from a study of T cells in localized non-small cell lung cancer. Study-level findings and limits: Multi-region tumor sequencing was not done, so intratumor heterogeneity could not be excluded.

The CDR3 length is 14 residues. CDR1 is GTSNPN, CDR2 SVGIG, per germline (reference sequence). V gave up 3 bases and J gave up 1 base; unmatched junction bases: 4. Here immunoSEQ multiplex PCR was the method, and the copy in TCRdb shows in-frame clones only, minus some. This table holds approximately 76,000 clones, about 84% found once. Source: peripheral blood, taken before any cancer treatment. This receptor was taken from a female donor over 55 with stage I lung adenocarcinoma. The rearrangement joins TRBV30 to TRBJ2-3; 7 bases map to TRBD1. CDR3 DNA: TGTGCCTGGAGAAAGCAGGGGGGCACAGATACGCAGTATTTT. Protein product: CAWRKQGGTDTQYF. Filled out from reference TRBV30 and TRBJ2-3, the complete variable domain reads SQTIHQWPATLVQPVGSPLSLECTVEGTSNPNLYWYRQAAGRGLQLLFYSVGIGQISSEVPQNLSASRPQDRQFILSSKKLLLSDSGFYLCAWRKQGGTDTQYFGPGTRLTVL.